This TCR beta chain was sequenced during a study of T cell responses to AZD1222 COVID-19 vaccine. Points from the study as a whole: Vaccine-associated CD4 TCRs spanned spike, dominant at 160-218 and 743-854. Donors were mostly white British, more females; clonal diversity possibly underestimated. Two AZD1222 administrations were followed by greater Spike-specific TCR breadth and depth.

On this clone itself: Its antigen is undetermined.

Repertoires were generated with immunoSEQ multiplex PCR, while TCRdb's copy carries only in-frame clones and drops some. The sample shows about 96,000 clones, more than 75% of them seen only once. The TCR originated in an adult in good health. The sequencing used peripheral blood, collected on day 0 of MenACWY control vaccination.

The CDR3 DNA reads TGTGCCAGCAGCTTAGATAGGGGGACTAGCGGGGGTACCAATGAGCAGTTCTTC. Protein sequence: CASSLDRGTSGGTNEQFF. The chain is built from TRBV7-2 and TRBJ2-1; 14 positions match TRBD2. The germline gives CDR1 SGHTA, CDR2 FQGNSA. V was clipped by 1 base and J by 6 bases; unmatched bases: 8. The CDR3 sequence is 18 residues long.